This is a list of T cell receptor beta chains from one sample in a study of T cell responses to AZD1222 COVID-19 vaccine. Some clones are missing from TCRdb's copy, which holds only in-frame ones; the method was immunoSEQ multiplex PCR. The repertoire consists of some 100,000 clones, with around nine tenths occurring once and the leading ten covering roughly a sixth. The specimen was peripheral blood, collected on day 0 of AZD1222 vaccination. The receptors here all came from an adult in good health. Each CDR3 is given with its conserved first and last residue. D genes are given only for firm matches. Part of the rows lack a size; the others show once, few, many or a class for expanded clones.

TRBJ2-5	.	.	TRBV10-2	CACRGAGSQVFPETQYF	TGCGCCTGCAGGGGGGCGGGGAGTCAGGTATTCCCAGAGACCCAGTACTTC
TRBJ1-2	.	.	TRBV19	CASSIGRDTNYGYTF	TGTGCCAGTAGTATAGGTCGGGACACAAACTATGGCTACACCTTC
TRBJ2-7	.	.	TRBV5-1	CASSFGGSYEQYF	TGCGCCAGCAGCTTTGGGGGTTCCTACGAGCAGTACTTC
TRBJ2-5	TRBD2	.	TRBV7-2	CASSPPGTRRETQYF	TGTGCCAGCAGCCCGCCCGGGACTAGGAGGGAGACCCAGTACTTC
TRBJ1-1	.	.	TRBV7-3	CASSFLRNTEAFF	TGTGCCAGCAGCTTCCTTCGGAACACTGAAGCTTTCTTT
TRBJ2-1	TRBD2	.	TRBV5-1	CASSLGLAGVNEQFF	TGCGCCAGCAGCTTGGGGCTAGCGGGAGTCAATGAGCAGTTCTTC
TRBJ1-6	.	.	TRBV28	CASSSSQGVNSPLHF	TGTGCCAGCTCCTCCTCCCAAGGGGTCAATTCACCCCTCCACTTT
TRBJ2-7	TRBD2	.	TRBV27	CASSPAGLAGGSGYEQYF	TGTGCCAGCAGTCCGGCGGGACTAGCGGGGGGGAGTGGGTACGAGCAGTACTTC
TRBJ2-2	.	.	TRBV6-2/TRBV6-3	CASSPTATSSGELFF	TGTGCCAGCAGCCCGACAGCGACCAGCTCCGGGGAGCTGTTTTTT
TRBJ1-1	TRBD1	.	TRBV7-3	CASSPRDREVEAFF	TGTGCCAGCAGCCCCCGGGACAGGGAGGTTGAAGCTTTCTTT
TRBJ2-2	TRBD1	.	TRBV9	CASSAGQGAGELFF	TGTGCCAGCAGCGCCGGACAGGGGGCCGGGGAGCTGTTTTTT
TRBJ1-4	.	.	TRBV19	CASRITTNEKLFF	TGTGCCAGTAGGATCACAACTAATGAAAAACTGTTTTTT
TRBJ1-2	.	.	TRBV4-2	CASSQERGRGYGYTF	TGTGCCAGCAGCCAAGAAAGGGGACGCGGCTATGGCTACACCTTC
TRBJ1-2	.	.	TRBV27	CASSLISGETYGYTF	TGTGCCAGCAGTTTGATTTCTGGAGAGACCTATGGCTACACCTTC
TRBJ2-2	.	few	TRBV12-3/TRBV12-4	CASSFSQTGELFF	TGTGCCAGCAGTTTTTCCCAAACCGGGGAGCTGTTTTTT
TRBJ2-5	.	few	TRBV29-1	CSVAQLLGETQYF	TGCAGCGTTGCCCAACTTCTTGGGGAGACCCAGTACTTC
TRBJ1-2	TRBD1	.	TRBV11-2	CASSLLGQGYGYTF	TGTGCCAGCAGCTTATTAGGACAGGGCTATGGCTACACCTTC
TRBJ1-5	.	once	TRBV3-1/TRBV3-2	CASSQEQGRNQPQHF	TGTGCCAGCAGCCAGGAACAGGGACGGAATCAGCCCCAGCATTTT
TRBJ1-2	.	.	TRBV2	CASSPPRAIFGYTF	TGTGCCAGCAGCCCCCCCAGGGCCATTTTTGGCTACACCTTC
TRBJ2-2	.	.	TRBV9	CASSDLASVTGELFF	TGTGCCAGCAGCGACCTAGCGTCAGTCACCGGGGAGCTGTTTTTT
TRBJ1-5	.	.	TRBV28	CASTMGSNQPQHF	TGTGCCAGCACTATGGGCAGTAATCAGCCCCAGCATTTT
TRBJ1-1	TRBD1	.	TRBV6-5	CASSRDRGRDTEAFF	TGTGCCAGCAGCCGAGACAGGGGGAGGGACACTGAAGCTTTCTTT
TRBJ1-2	.	.	TRBV25-1	CASSRYGGYTF	TGTGCCAGCAGTAGGTACGGTGGCTACACCTTC
TRBJ1-1	.	.	TRBV11-3	CASSFTGSDAFF	TGTGCCAGCAGCTTTACGGGTTCGGACGCTTTCTTT
TRBJ1-6	TRBD1	once	TRBV27	CASSNRGNNSPLHF	TGTGCCAGCAGCAACAGGGGTAATAATTCACCCCTCCACTTT
TRBJ1-4	TRBD1	once	TRBV10-3	CAIRGGQGAEKLFF	TGTGCCATCAGAGGGGGACAGGGTGCCGAAAAACTGTTTTTT